The clone carrying this T cell receptor (beta chain) turned up a few times. Together with a sample-barcoded 5' primer, a J-beta primer mix was included in a second PCR lasting roughly 6 to 12 cycles. The yield of each sample was at least 2.5 million CDR3-containing paired-end reads. TCRdb fed the 5' RACE reads into MiXCR, producing one record per CDR3 protein. Here the sample spans under 950,000 distinct CDR3 sequences, about a fifth being singletons. There are 15 residues in the CDR3. Germline CDR1 and CDR2: MDHEN and SYDVKM. The data stem from a study of blood T cells in healthy people across ages. Sequencing input: blood. The gene calls are TRBV28 and TRBJ2-7; 9 bases are a match to TRBD1. The assigned J gene may be wrong: the sequence end matches TRBJ2-1 better. The receptor's source is a man aged 65-85 years in good health. The DNA of the CDR3 is TGTGCCAGCGGGACAGGGTCCGGGATATACAATGAGCAGTTCTTC. The encoded protein is CASGTGSGIYNEQFF.